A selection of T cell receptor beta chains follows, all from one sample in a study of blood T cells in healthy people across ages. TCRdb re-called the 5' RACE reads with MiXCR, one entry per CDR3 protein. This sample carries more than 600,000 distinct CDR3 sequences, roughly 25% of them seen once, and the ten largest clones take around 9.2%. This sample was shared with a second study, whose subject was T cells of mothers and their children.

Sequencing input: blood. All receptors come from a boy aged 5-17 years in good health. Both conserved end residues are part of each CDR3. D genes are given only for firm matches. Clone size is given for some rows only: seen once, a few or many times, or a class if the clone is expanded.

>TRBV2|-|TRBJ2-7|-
CAFRLDSYEQYF
TGTGCCTTCAGACTTGACTCCTACGAGCAGTACTTC
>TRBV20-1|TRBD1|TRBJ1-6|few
CSARVIQGSSPLHF
TGCAGTGCTAGAGTGATACAGGGGAGTTCACCCCTCCACTTT
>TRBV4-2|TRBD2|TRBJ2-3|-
CASSHPSGGGTDTQYF
TGTGCCAGCAGCCACCCTAGCGGGGGAGGCACAGATACGCAGTATTTT
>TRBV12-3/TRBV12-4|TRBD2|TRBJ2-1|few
CASSLSGGAWNEQFF
TGTGCCAGCAGTTTATCCGGGGGGGCCTGGAATGAGCAGTTCTTC
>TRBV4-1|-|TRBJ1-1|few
CASSQLRDDTEAFF
TGCGCCAGCAGCCAACTGAGAGACGACACTGAAGCTTTCTTT
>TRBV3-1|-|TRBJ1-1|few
CASSSPGRQGTEAFF
TGTGCCAGCAGCTCCCCAGGGCGTCAGGGAACTGAAGCTTTCTTT
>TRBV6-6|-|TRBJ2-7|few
CASSYSFSRPYEQYF
TGTGCCAGCAGTTACTCCTTCAGCAGACCCTACGAGCAGTACTTC
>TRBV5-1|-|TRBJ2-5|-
CASLAGTQYF
TGCGCCAGCCTCGCTGGGACCCAGTACTTC
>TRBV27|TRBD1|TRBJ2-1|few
CASRTGTAVSNEQFF
TGTGCCAGCAGAACCGGGACAGCTGTAAGCAATGAGCAGTTCTTC
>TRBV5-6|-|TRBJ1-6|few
CASSGSVSSSPLHF
TGTGCCAGCAGCGGGAGCGTCAGTAGTTCACCCCTCCACTTT
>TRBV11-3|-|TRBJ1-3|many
CASSSGWNTIYF
TGTGCCAGCAGCTCCGGATGGAACACCATATATTTT
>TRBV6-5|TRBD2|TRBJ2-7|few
CASSYSKLSGTSGIYEQYF
TGTGCCAGCAGTTACTCGAAGTTATCTGGGACTAGCGGGATCTACGAGCAGTACTTC
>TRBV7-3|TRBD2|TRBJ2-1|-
CASSLTRGTSGRGYNEQFF
TGTGCCAGCAGCTTAACACGGGGGACTAGCGGGAGGGGGTACAATGAGCAGTTCTTC
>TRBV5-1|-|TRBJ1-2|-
CASSLGTGMHGYTF
TGCGCCAGCAGCTTGGGAACAGGGATGCATGGCTACACCTTC
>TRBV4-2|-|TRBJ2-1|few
CASSQDISTISFTQNEQFF
TGTGCCAGCAGCCAAGATATATCAACTATCTCTTTCACCCAGAATGAGCAGTTCTTC
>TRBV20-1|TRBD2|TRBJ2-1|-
CSARVLAGYVNEQFF
TGCAGTGCTAGAGTCCTAGCGGGATATGTAAATGAGCAGTTCTTC
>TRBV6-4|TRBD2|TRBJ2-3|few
CASSPSGGASTDTQYF
TGTGCCAGCAGCCCTAGCGGGGGGGCTAGCACAGATACGCAGTATTTT
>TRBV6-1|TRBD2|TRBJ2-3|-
CASSRLPGLADTDTQYF
TGTGCCAGCAGTCGATTACCGGGACTAGCAGACACAGATACGCAGTATTTT
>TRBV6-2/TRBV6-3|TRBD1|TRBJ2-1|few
CASKDRVNYDEQFF
TGTGCCAGCAAAGACAGGGTTAACTACGATGAGCAGTTCTTC
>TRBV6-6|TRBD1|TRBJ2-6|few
CASSYTGEANVLTF
TGTGCCAGCAGTTACACAGGGGAGGCCAACGTCCTGACTTTC